What follows are 21 T cell receptor beta chains derived from one specimen sequenced in a study of T cells in Graves' hyperthyroidism and ophthalmopathy. RNA transcripts gave rise to amplified TCR beta CDR3 regions. The HTBI primer set drove a first-round RT-PCR of the TCR CDR3. MiXCR was run by TCRdb on the multiplex PCR reads, yielding one entry per CDR3 protein. The table has about 350,000 distinct CDR3 sequences, 12% to 15% seen once. What was sequenced was blood. These receptor sequences come from an older woman with Graves' ophthalmopathy.

This clonotype was recorded at least ten times. CDR3 protein: CASSGRGLQPQHF. As DNA, the CDR3 is TGTGCCAGCAGTGGCAGGGGGCTTCAGCCCCAGCATTTT. The chain employs TRBV2 and TRBJ1-5; 8 nucleotides align to TRBD1. Per the germline V gene, CDR1 is SNHLY and CDR2 is FYNNEI. Unmatched junction bases numbered 2, after V lost 4 bases and J lost 6 bases. This CDR3 region has 13 residues.

The table lists this clonotype with a few counts. This clone may be a read error of a much larger clone one base away. This chain joins TRBV20-1 and TRBJ1-1; D may be TRBD1 (6 bases). The CDR3 is 14 amino acids. CDR1 and CDR2 (germline): DFQATT, SNEGSKA (reference sequence). Trimming left V 5 bases short and J 4 bases short, with 17 bases between. CDR3 sequence (DNA): TGCAGTGCTCCTCCGGGACAATGGAGCACTGAAGCTTTCTTT. This encodes CSAPPGQWSTEAFF.

Many counts were recorded for this clonotype. CDR3 DNA: TGTGCCAGCGGCCGACTCCGAACAGATACGCAGTATTTT. It encodes CASGRLRTDTQYF. The rearrangement uses TRBV6-1 and TRBJ2-3, with D hard to call. The CDR3 contains 13 residues. The germline V gene encodes CDR1 MNHNS and CDR2 SASEGT. With 8 bases removed from V and 3 bases from J, the gap between germline ends came to 12 bases.

CDR3 coding DNA: TGTGCCAGCAGTTATGGGCAGGGGGTCCACAATGAGCAGTTCTTC. This sequence encodes CASSYGQGVHNEQFF. The chain couples TRBV6-5 to TRBJ2-1; 7 bases fit TRBD1. This CDR3 contains 15 residues. Germline lookup yields CDR1 MNHEY and CDR2 SVGAGI. V was clipped by 3 bases and J by 5 bases; unmatched bases: 7.

Worth noting for this clonotype: The junction departs from the called germline gene at one end, perhaps through a read error. The chain employs TRBV10-3 and TRBJ2-7; possible D gene TRBD2, 6 bases. From germline, CDR1 is ENHRY and CDR2 SYGVKD. The CDR3 loop spans 15 amino acids. The chain's CDR3 is CASSTLMGGRIEQYF. The CDR3 DNA sequence: TGTGCCAGCAGTACACTTATGGGGGGTCGGATCGAGCAGTACTTC.

This clonotype was recorded many times. This chain uses TRBV20-1 with TRBJ2-1; no clear D. V was trimmed by 6 bases and J by 6 bases, leaving 12 bases between them. The CDR3 is made up of 12 amino acids. Germline values: CDR1 DFQATT, CDR2 SNEGSKA (reference sequence). The chain's CDR3 is CSATDGSNEQFF. CDR3 nucleotides: TGCAGTGCAACGGACGGTTCCAATGAGCAGTTCTTC.

This clonotype was counted at least ten times. V and J are TRBV18 and TRBJ2-3, with 7 bases fitting TRBD1. There are 13 residues in the CDR3. V lost 8 bases to trimming and J lost 3 bases; unmatched junction nucleotides: 5. CDR1 and CDR2 from the germline V gene are KGHSH and LQKENI. This CDR3 reads CASSPQGTDTQYF. The DNA for the CDR3 is TGTGCCAGCAGTCCACAGGGGACAGATACGCAGTATTTT.

This clonotype was recorded a few times. The V and J genes are TRBV24-1 and TRBJ2-1; 9 nucleotides match TRBD2. The germline gives CDR1 KGHDR, CDR2 SFDVKD. Trimming took 5 bases from V and 7 from J; bases not matched to a gene: 5. This CDR3 has 14 residues. CDR3 DNA sequence: TGTGCCACCAGTGGGACTAGCGCTTCAAATGAGCAGTTCTTC. Protein product: CATSGTSASNEQFF.

This clonotype was detected many times. This chain uses TRBV30 with TRBJ2-1; D not certain. This CDR3 spans 11 amino acids. V shed 2 bases and J shed 6 bases, with 5 bases lying between them. Germline CDR1 reads GTSNPN; CDR2 reads SVGIG (reference sequence). The CDR3 region has the DNA TGTGCCTGGAGTATAGGCAATGAGCAGTTCTTC. It specifies CAWSIGNEQFF. Full variable domain (remainder filled in from reference TRBV30 and TRBJ2-1): SQTIHQWPATLVQPVGSPLSLECTVEGTSNPNLYWYRQAAGRGLQLLFYSVGIGQISSEVPQNLSASRPQDRQFILSSKKLLLSDSGFYLCAWSIGNEQFFGPGTRLTVL.

The V call is TRBV5-1, the J call TRBJ1-4; D is perhaps TRBD1 (5 bases). Germline V CDR1 and CDR2: SGHRS, YFSETQ. Trimming took off 0 bases at V and 16 bases at J, with 13 bases between the two ends. The CDR3 is 12 amino acids. CDR3 in DNA: TGCGCCAGCAGCTTGGGGGGCCCCTCGAGGTTTTTT. Translation: CASSLGGPSRFF. Together with reference TRBV5-1 and TRBJ1-4, the CDR3 gives the full variable domain: KAGVTQTPRYLIKTRGQQVTLSCSPISGHRSVSWYQQTPGQGLQFLFEYFSETQRNKGNFPGRFSGRQFSNSRSEMNVSTLELGDSALYLCASSLGGPSRFFGSGTQLSVL.

The chain couples TRBV20-1 to TRBJ1-1; no firm D call. V shed 3 bases and J shed 0 bases, with 2 bases lying between them. This CDR3 has 11 amino acids. Per germline, CDR1 DFQATT and CDR2 SNEGSKA (reference sequence). Here the CDR3 DNA reads TGCAGTGCTAGTTTGAACACTGAAGCTTTCTTT. The encoded protein is CSASLNTEAFF.

This clonotype was detected many times. This sequence joins TRBV5-1 and TRBJ2-1; 10 bases agree with TRBD1. Germline V gene lookup returns CDR1 SGHRS and CDR2 YFSETQ. The trim removed 4 bases at V and 9 bases at J, leaving 7 bases unmatched. The CDR3 contains 14 residues. CDR3 sequence reads: CASSPGQGIGEQFF. The CDR3 nucleotides read TGCGCCAGCAGCCCGGGACAGGGGATCGGTGAGCAGTTCTTC.

V is TRBV6-1 and J is TRBJ2-5; D possibly corresponds to TRBD2 (5 bases). V shed 7 bases and J shed 5 bases, with 14 bases lying between them. Looked up from germline, CDR1 is MNHNS and CDR2 is SASEGT. The length of the CDR3 is 13 residues. CDR3 in amino acids: CASNDYYLETQYF. The CDR3 DNA follows: TGTGCCAGCAACGACTACTACCTGGAGACCCAGTACTTC.

The chain has TRBV20-1 and TRBJ2-3; D possibly matches TRBD1 or TRBD2 (5 bases each). Looked up from germline, CDR1 is DFQATT and CDR2 is SNEGSKA (reference sequence). The CDR3 sequence is 12 residues long. Trimming shortened V by 1 base and J by 7 bases, and 9 bases separated the two germline ends. Written as DNA, the CDR3 is TGCAGTGCTAGAGGGGGGACCAATACGCAGTATTTT. This gives the protein CSARGGTNTQYF.

In this sample, this clonotype turned up a few times. The chain couples TRBV27 to TRBJ2-3; D is ambiguous. Germline assignment: CDR1 MNHEY and CDR2 SMNVEV (reference sequence). V lost 7 bases and J lost 6, with 8 bases in between. The CDR3 covers 11 residues. In nucleotides, the CDR3 is TGTGCCAGCACAATGGGGGATACGCAGTATTTT. Protein sequence: CASTMGDTQYF.

The V and J genes are TRBV18 and TRBJ2-1; 8 nucleotides line up with TRBD2. V trimming: 2 bases; J trimming: 8 bases; junction bases outside the gene matches: 5. Germline V lookup: CDR1 KGHSH, CDR2 LQKENI. The CDR3 totals 14 residues. The CDR3 nucleotides read TGTGCCAGCTCACCAAGCGGGGGCTTGGATGAGCAGTTCTTC. It codes for CASSPSGGLDEQFF.

This clonotype was observed many times. The chain uses TRBV3-1 and TRBJ2-3; D is perhaps TRBD1 or TRBD2 (5 bases each). The CDR3 runs to 16 residues. Germline values: CDR1 LGHDT, CDR2 YNNKEL (reference sequence). V was trimmed by 3 bases and J by 2 bases, leaving 15 bases between them. The CDR3 reads CASSQSFRDATDTQYF. The CDR3 DNA follows: TGTGCCAGCAGCCAGAGTTTCCGGGACGCCACAGATACGCAGTATTTT.

This clonotype has ten or more counts. The CDR3 here is CASSLATTLTYEQYF. The CDR3 nucleotides read TGCGCCAGCAGCTTGGCGACCACACTTACCTACGAGCAGTACTTC. J is TRBJ2-7 and V is TRBV5-1; D remains unclear. CDR1 SGHRS and CDR2 YFSETQ come from the germline V gene. The CDR3 has 15 residues. V lost 0 bases, J lost 2 bases, and 12 bases lay in between.

This clonotype has at least ten counts. The chain carries TRBV6-1 and TRBJ2-7; D may correspond to TRBD1 or TRBD2 (6 bases each). This CDR3 is built from 13 residues. Trimming removed 6 bases at V and 2 bases at J, with 11 bases between. CDR1 is MNHNS and CDR2 is SASEGT in the germline V gene. CDR3 region: CASRGGGPYEQYF. The CDR3, as DNA: TGTGCCAGCAGAGGAGGGGGGCCCTACGAGCAGTACTTC.

This clonotype was seen more than once but under ten times. CDR3 amino acids: CASSHAGSGRSYNEQFF. The CDR3 region has the DNA TGTGCCAGCAGCCATGCGGGTAGCGGGAGATCCTACAATGAGCAGTTCTTC. The chain employs TRBV4-2 and TRBJ2-1, with 9 bases aligning to TRBD2. This CDR3 has 17 residues. V was pared by 3 bases and J by 1 base, with 7 bases of the junction left unmatched. CDR1 LGHNA and CDR2 YNFKEQ come from the germline V gene.

Ten or more counts support this clonotype. The CDR3 sequence: CSARDFALAGRNEQFF. As DNA, the CDR3 is TGCAGTGCTAGAGATTTTGCGCTAGCGGGGAGAAATGAGCAGTTCTTC. The chain couples TRBV20-1 to TRBJ2-1; TRBD2 matches at 9 bases. CDR1 is DFQATT and CDR2 is SNEGSKA in the germline V gene (reference sequence). The CDR3 has 16 residues. Trimming took 0 bases from V and 7 from J; bases not matched to a gene: 10.